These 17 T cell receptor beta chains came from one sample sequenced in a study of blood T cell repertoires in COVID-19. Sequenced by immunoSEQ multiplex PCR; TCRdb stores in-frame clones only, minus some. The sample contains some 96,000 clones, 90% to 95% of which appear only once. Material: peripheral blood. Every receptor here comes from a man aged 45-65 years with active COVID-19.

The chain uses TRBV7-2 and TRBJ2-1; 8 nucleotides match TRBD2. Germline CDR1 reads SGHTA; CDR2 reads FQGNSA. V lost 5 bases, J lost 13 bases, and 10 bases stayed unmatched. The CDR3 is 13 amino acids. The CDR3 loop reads CASSDRVTSGQFF. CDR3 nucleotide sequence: TGTGCCAGCAGCGATAGAGTAACTAGCGGACAGTTCTTC.

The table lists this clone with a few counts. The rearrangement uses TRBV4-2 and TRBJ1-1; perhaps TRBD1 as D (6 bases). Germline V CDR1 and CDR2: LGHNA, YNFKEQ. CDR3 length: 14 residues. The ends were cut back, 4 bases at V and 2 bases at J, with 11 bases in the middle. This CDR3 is CASSPRTENTEAFF. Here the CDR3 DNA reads TGTGCCAGCAGCCCCCGGACAGAAAACACTGAAGCTTTCTTT.

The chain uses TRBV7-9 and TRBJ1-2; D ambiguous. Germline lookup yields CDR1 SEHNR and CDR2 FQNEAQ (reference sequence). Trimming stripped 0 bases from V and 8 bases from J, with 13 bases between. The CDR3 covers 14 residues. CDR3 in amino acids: CASSLAEPGGGYTF. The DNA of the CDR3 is TGTGCCAGCAGCTTAGCGGAACCCGGAGGAGGCTACACCTTC.

This chain's CDR3 is CASSSGTGVHEQYV. As DNA, the CDR3 is TGTGCCAGCAGCTCCGGGACAGGGGTCCACGAGCAGTACGTC. The V call is TRBV5-4, the J call TRBJ2-7, with 10 bases that match TRBD1. Germline trimming cut 3 bases from V and 5 bases from J; bases unmatched to any gene: 5. The CDR3 consists of 14 residues. CDR1 SGHNT and CDR2 YYREEE come from the germline V gene (reference sequence).

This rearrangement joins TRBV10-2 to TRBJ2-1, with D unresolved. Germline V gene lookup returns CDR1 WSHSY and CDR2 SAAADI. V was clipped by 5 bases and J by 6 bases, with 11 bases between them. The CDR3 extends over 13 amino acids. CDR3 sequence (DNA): TGCGCCAGCAGTAATTCCCCTCGCAATGAGCAGTTCTTC. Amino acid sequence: CASSNSPRNEQFF.

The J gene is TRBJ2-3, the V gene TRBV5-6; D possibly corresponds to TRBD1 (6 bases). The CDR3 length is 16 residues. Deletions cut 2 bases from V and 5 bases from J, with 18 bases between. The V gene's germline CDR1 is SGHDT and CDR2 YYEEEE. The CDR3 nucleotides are TGTGCCAGCAGCTTATTACAGGGAGATGGGGGAGATACGCAGTATTTT. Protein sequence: CASSLLQGDGGDTQYF.

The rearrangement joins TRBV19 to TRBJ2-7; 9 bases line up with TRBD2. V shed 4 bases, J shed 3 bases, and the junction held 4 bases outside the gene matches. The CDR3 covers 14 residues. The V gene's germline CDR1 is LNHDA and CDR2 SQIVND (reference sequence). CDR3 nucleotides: TGTGCCAGTAGTACCCTAGCGGGGTACTACGAGCAGTACTTC. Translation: CASSTLAGYYEQYF. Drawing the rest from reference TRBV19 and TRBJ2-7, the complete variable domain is DGGITQSPKYLFRKEGQNVTLSCEQNLNHDAMYWYRQDPGQGLRLIYYSQIVNDFQKGDIAEGYSVSREKKESFPLTVTSAQKNPTAFYLCASSTLAGYYEQYFGPGTRLTVT.

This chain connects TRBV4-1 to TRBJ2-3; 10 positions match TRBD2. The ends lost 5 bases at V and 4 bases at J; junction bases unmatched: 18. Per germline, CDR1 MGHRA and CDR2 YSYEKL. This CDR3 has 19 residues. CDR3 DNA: TGCGCCAGCAGCTCAGGAACCCTAGCGGGAGAAGTGAACGCAGATACGCAGTATTTT. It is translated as CASSSGTLAGEVNADTQYF.

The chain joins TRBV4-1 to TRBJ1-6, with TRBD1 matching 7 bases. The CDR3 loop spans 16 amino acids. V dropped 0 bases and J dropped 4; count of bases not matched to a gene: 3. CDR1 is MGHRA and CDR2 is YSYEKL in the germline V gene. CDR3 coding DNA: TGCGCCAGCAGCCAAGATGACAGGGAATATAATTCACCCCTCCACTTT. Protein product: CASSQDDREYNSPLHF.

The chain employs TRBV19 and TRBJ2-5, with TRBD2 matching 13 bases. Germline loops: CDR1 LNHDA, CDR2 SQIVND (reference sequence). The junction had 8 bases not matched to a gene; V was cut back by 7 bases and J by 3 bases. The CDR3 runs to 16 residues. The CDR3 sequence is CASTPAGTSGKETQYF. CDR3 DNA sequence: TGTGCCAGTACCCCCGCCGGGACTAGCGGGAAAGAGACCCAGTACTTC.

CDR3 in amino acids: CASSPHREANVLTF. The CDR3 DNA reads as TGTGCCAGCAGCCCTCACAGGGAGGCCAACGTCCTGACTTTC. This chain uses TRBV6-6 with TRBJ2-6, with D possibly matching TRBD1 (6 bases). The CDR3 length is 14 residues. The germline V gene encodes CDR1 MNHNY and CDR2 SVGAGI (reference sequence). Trimming removed 6 bases at V and 6 bases at J, with 12 bases between.

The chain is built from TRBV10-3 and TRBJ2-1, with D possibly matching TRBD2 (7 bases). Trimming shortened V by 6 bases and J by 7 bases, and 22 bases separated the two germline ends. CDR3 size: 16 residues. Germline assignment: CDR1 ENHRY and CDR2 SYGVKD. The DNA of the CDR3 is TGTGCCATCAGCCCCCAGGCGCGGGGGCCCCAGAATGAGCAGTTCTTC. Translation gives CAISPQARGPQNEQFF.

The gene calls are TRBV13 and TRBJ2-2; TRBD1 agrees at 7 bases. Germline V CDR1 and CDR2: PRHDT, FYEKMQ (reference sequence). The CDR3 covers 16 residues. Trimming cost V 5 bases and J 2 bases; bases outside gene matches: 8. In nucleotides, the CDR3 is TGTGCCAGCAGCGTCCGAGGGACAGAAAACACCGGGGAGCTGTTTTTT. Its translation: CASSVRGTENTGELFF.

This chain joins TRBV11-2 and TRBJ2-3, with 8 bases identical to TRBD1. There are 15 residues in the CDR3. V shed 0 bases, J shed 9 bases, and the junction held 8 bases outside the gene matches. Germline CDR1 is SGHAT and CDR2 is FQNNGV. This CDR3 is CASSLDMGQAGTQYF. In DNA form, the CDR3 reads TGTGCCAGCAGCTTAGATATGGGACAGGCCGGCACGCAGTATTTT.

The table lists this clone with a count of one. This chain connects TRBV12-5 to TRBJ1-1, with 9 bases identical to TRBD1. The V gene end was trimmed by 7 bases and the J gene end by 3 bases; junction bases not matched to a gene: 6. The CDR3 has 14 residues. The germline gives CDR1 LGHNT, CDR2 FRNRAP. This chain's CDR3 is CASALGQGYTEAFF. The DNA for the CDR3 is TGTGCTAGTGCCCTTGGACAGGGGTACACTGAAGCTTTCTTT. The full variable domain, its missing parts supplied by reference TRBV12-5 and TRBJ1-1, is DARVTQTPRHKVTEMGQEVTMRCQPILGHNTVFWYRQTMMQGLELLAYFRNRAPLDDSGMPKDRFSAEMPDATLATLKIQPSEPRDSAVYFCASALGQGYTEAFFGQGTRLTVV.

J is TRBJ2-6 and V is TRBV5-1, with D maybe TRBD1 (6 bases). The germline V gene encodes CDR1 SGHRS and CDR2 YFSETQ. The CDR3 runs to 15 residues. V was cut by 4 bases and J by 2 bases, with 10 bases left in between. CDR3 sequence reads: CASSPQGAGANVLTF. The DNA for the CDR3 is TGCGCCAGCAGCCCACAGGGCGCTGGGGCCAACGTCCTGACTTTC.

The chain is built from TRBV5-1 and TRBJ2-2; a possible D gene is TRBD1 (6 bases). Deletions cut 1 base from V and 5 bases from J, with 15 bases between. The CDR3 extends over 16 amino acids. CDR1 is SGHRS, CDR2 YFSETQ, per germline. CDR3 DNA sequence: TGCGCCAGCAGCTTGTTGAACTTAGGGGGTACCGGGGAGCTGTTTTTT. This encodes CASSLLNLGGTGELFF.